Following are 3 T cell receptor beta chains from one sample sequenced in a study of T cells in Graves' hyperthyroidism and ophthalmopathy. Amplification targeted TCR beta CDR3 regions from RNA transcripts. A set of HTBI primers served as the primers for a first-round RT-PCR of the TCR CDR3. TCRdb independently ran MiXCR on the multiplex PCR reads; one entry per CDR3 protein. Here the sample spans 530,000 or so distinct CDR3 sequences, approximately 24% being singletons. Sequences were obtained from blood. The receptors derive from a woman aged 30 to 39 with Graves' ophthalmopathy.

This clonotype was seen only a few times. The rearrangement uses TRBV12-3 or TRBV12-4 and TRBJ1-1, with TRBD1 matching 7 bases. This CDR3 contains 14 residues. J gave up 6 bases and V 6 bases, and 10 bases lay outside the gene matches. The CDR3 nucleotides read TGTGCCAGCAGGACTGACAGGGTTAGTGCTGAAGCTTTCTTT. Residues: CASRTDRVSAEAFF.

The CDR3: CSARDPTSGGDTGELFF. As DNA, the CDR3 is TGCAGTGCTAGAGATCCAACTAGCGGGGGGGACACCGGGGAGCTGTTTTTT. The chain joins TRBV20-1 to TRBJ2-2; 13 bases map to TRBD2. The trim removed 0 bases at V and 3 bases at J, leaving 4 bases unmatched. The CDR3 has 17 amino acids. Germline V gene data show CDR1 as DFQATT and CDR2 as SNEGSKA (reference sequence).

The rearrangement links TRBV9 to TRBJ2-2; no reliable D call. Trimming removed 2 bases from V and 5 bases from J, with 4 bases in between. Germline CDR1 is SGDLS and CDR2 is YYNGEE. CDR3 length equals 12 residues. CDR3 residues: CASSVLTGELFF. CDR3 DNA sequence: TGTGCCAGCAGCGTCTTGACCGGGGAGCTGTTTTTT. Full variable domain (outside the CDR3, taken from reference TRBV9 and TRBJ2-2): DSGVTQTPKHLITATGQRVTLRCSPRSGDLSVYWYQQSLDQGLQFLIQYYNGEERAKGNILERFSAQQFPDLHSELNLSSLELGDSALYFCASSVLTGELFFGEGSRLTVL.